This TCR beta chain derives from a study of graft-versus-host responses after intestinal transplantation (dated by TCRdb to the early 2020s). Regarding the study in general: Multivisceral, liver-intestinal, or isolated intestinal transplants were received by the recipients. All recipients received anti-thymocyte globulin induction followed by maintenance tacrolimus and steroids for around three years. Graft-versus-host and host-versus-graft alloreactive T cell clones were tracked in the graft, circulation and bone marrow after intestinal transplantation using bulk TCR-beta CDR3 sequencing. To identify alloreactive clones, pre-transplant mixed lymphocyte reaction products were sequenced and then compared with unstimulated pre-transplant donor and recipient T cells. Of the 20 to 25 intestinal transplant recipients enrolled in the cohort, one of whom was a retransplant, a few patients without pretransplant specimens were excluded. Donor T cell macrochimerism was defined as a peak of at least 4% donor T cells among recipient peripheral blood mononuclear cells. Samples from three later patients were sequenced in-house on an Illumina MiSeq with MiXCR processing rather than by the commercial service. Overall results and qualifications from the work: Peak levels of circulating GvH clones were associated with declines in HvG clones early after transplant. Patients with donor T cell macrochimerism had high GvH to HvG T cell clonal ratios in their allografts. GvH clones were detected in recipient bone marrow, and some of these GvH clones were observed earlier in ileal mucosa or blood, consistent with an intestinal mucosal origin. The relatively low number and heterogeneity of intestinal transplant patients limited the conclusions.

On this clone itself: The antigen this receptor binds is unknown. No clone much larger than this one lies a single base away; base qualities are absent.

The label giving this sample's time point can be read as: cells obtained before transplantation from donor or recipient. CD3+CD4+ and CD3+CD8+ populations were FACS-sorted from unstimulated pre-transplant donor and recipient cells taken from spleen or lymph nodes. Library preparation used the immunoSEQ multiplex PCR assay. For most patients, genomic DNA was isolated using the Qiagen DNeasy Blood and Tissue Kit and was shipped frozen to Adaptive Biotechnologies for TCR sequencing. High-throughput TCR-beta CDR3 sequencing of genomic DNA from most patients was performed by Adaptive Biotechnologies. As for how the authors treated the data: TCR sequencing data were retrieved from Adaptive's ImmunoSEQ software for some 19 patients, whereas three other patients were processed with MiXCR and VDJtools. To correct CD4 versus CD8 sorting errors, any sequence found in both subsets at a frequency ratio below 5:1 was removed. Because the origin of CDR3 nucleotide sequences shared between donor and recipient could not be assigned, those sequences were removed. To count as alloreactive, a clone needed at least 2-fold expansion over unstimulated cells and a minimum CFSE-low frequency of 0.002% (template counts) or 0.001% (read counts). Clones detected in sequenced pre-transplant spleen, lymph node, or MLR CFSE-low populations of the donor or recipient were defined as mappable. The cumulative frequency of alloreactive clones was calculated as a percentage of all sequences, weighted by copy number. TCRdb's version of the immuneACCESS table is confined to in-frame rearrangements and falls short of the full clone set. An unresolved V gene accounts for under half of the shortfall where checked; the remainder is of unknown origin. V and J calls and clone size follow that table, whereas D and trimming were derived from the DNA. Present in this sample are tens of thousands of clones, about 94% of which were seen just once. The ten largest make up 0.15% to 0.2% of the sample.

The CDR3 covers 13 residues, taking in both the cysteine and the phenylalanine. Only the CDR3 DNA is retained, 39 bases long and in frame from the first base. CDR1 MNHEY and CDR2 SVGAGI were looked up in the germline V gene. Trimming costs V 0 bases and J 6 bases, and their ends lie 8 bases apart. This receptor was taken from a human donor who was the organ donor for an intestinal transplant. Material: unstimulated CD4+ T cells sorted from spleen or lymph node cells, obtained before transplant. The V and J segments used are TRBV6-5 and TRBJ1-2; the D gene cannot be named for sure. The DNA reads TGTGCCAGCAGTTACTCCAGGTCCGATGGCTACACCTTC. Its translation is CASSYSRSDGYTF.